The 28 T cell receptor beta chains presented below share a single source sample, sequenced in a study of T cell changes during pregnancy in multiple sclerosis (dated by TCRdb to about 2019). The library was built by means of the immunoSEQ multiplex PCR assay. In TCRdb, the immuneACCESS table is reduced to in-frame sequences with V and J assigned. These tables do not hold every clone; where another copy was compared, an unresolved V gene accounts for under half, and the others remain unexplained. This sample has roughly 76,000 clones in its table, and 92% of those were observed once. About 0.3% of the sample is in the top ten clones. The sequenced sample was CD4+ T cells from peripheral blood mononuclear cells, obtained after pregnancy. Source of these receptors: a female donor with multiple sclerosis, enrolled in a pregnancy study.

The CDR3 coding sequence is TGTGCCAGCTCGGGTGATTTTTATGGCTACACCTTC. Translating it yields CASSGDFYGYTF. The chain employs TRBV19 and TRBJ1-2; no firm D call. Looked up from germline, CDR1 is LNHDA and CDR2 is SQIVND (reference sequence). The V end lost 9 bases, the J end lost 5 bases, and 13 bases lay between the germline ends. This CDR3 region has 12 residues. Together with reference TRBV19 and TRBJ1-2, the CDR3 gives the full variable domain: DGGITQSPKYLFRKEGQNVTLSCEQNLNHDAMYWYRQDPGQGLRLIYYSQIVNDFQKGDIAEGYSVSREKKESFPLTVTSAQKNPTAFYLCASSGDFYGYTFGSGTRLTVV.

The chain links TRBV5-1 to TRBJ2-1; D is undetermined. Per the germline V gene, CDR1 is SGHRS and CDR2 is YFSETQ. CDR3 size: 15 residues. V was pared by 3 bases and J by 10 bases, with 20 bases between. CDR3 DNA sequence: TGCGCCAGCAGCTCCGGGTCCCCACCGTCGAGAGAGCAGTTCTTC. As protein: CASSSGSPPSREQFF.

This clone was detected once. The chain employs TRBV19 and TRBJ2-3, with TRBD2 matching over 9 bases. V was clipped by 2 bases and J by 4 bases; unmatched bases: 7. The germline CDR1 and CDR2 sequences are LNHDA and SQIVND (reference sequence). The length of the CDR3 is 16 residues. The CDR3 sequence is CASSISSGGPADTQYF. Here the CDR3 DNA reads TGTGCCAGTAGTATATCCAGCGGGGGGCCCGCAGATACGCAGTATTTT.

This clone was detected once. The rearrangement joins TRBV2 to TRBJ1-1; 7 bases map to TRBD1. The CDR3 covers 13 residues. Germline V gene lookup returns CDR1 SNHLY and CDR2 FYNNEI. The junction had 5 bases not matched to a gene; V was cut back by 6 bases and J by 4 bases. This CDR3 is CASRTDRLTEAFF. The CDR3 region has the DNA TGTGCCAGCAGGACGGACAGGCTCACTGAAGCTTTCTTT.

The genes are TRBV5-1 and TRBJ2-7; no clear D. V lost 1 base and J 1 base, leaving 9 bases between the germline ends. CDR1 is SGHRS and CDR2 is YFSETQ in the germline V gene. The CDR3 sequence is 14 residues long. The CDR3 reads CASSLNAVSYEQYF. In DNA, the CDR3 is TGCGCCAGCAGCTTGAATGCGGTTTCCTACGAGCAGTACTTC.

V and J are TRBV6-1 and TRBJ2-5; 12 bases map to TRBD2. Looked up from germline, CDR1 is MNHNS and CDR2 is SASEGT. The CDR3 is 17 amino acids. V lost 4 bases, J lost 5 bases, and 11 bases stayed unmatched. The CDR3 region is CASSAKRTSGVRETQYF. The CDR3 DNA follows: TGTGCCAGCAGTGCGAAGCGGACTAGCGGGGTAAGGGAGACCCAGTACTTC.

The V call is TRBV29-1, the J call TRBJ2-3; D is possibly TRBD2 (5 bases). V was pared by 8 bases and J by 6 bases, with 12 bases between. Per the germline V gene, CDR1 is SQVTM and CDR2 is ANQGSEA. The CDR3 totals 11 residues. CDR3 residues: CSFGSGDTQYF. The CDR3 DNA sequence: TGCAGCTTCGGATCGGGGGATACGCAGTATTTT.

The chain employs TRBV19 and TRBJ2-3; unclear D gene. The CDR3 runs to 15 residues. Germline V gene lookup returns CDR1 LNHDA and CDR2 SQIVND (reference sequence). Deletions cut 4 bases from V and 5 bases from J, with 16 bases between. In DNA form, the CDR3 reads TGTGCCAGTAGTACCATAAGCGCCCTGATAGATACGCAGTATTTT. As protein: CASSTISALIDTQYF.

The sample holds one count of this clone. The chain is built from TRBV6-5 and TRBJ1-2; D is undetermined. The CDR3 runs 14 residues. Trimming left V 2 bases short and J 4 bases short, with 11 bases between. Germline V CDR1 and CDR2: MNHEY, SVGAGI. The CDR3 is CASSYGVMSYGYTF. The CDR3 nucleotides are TGTGCCAGCAGTTACGGTGTTATGAGCTATGGCTACACCTTC.

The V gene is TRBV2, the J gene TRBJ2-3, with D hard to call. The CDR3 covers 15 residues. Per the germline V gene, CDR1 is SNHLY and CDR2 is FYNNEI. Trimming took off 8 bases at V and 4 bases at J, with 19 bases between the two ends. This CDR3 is CASRGVPPLPDTQYF. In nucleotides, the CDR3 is TGTGCCAGCCGCGGAGTACCCCCCTTGCCAGATACGCAGTATTTT.

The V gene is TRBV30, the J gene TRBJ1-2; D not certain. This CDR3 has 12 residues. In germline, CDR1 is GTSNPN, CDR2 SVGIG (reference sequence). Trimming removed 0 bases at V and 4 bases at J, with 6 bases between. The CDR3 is CAWSVIAYGYTF. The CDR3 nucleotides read TGTGCCTGGAGTGTAATAGCCTATGGCTACACCTTC.

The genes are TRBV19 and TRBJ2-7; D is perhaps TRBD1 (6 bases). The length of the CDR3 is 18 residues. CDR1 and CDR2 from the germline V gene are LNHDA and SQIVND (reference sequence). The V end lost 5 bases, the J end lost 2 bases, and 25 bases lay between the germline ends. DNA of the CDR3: TGTGCCAGTAGTCCCCGCTCGGTTGGACAGTTTTCCCCCTACGAGCAGTACTTC. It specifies CASSPRSVGQFSPYEQYF. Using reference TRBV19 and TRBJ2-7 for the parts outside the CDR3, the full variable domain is DGGITQSPKYLFRKEGQNVTLSCEQNLNHDAMYWYRQDPGQGLRLIYYSQIVNDFQKGDIAEGYSVSREKKESFPLTVTSAQKNPTAFYLCASSPRSVGQFSPYEQYFGPGTRLTVT.

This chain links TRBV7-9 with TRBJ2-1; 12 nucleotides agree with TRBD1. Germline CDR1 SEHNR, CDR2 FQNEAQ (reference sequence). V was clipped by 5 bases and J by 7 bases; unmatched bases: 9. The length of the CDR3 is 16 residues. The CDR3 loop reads CASSTEPGQGANEQFF. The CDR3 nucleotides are TGTGCCAGCAGCACTGAACCGGGACAGGGGGCAAATGAGCAGTTCTTC.

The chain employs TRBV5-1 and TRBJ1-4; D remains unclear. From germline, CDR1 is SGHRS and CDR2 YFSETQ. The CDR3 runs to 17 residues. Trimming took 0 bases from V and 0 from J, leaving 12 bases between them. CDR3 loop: CASSLGPYAATNEKLFF. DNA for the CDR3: TGCGCCAGCAGCTTGGGGCCGTACGCCGCAACTAATGAAAAACTGTTTTTT.

The CDR3 DNA follows: TGTGCCAGCAGCTTAGAGTGGGGGGCAGATACGCAGTATTTT. Encoded protein: CASSLEWGADTQYF. V gene TRBV7-3 combines with J gene TRBJ2-3; maybe TRBD2 (6 bases). CDR3 length equals 14 residues. The V end lost 2 bases, the J end lost 4 bases, and 10 bases lay between the germline ends. Germline V lookup: CDR1 SGHTA, CDR2 FQGTGA.

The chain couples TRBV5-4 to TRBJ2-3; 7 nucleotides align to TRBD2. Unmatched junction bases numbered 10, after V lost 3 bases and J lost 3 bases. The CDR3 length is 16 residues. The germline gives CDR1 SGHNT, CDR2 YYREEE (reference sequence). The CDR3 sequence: CASSYEGLAATDTQYF. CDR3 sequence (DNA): TGTGCCAGCAGCTACGAGGGTCTAGCGGCGACAGATACGCAGTATTTT.

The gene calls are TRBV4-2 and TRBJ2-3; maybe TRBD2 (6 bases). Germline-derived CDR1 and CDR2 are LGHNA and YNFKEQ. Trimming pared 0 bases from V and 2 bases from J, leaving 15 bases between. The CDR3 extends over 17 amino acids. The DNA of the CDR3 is TGTGCCAGCAGCCAAGATTTAGTCGGGAGCCTCACAGATACGCAGTATTTT. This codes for CASSQDLVGSLTDTQYF.

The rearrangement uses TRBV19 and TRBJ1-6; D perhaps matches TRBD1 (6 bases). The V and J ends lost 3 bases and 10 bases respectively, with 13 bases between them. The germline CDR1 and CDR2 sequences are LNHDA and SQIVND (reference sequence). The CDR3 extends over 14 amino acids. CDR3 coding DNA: TGTGCCAGTAGTATGAACAGGGAAGAGTCACCCCTCCACTTT. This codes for CASSMNREESPLHF.

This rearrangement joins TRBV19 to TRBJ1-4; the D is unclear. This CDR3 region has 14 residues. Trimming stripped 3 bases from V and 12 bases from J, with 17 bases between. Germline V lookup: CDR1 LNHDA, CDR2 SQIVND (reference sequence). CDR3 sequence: CASSMGQPPNELFF. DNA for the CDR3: TGTGCCAGTAGTATGGGCCAGCCTCCGAATGAACTGTTTTTT.

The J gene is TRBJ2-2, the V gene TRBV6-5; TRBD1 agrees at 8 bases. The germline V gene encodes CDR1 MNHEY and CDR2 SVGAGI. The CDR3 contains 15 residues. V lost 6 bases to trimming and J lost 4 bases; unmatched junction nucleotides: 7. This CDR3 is CASSMDRAATGELFF. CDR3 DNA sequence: TGTGCCAGCAGCATGGACAGGGCGGCCACCGGGGAGCTGTTTTTT.

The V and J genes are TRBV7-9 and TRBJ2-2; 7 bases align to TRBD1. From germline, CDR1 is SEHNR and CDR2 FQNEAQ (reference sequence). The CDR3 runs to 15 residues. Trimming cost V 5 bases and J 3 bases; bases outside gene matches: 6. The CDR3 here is CASSLRGLDTGELFF. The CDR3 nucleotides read TGTGCCAGCAGCCTCAGGGGGTTGGACACCGGGGAGCTGTTTTTT.

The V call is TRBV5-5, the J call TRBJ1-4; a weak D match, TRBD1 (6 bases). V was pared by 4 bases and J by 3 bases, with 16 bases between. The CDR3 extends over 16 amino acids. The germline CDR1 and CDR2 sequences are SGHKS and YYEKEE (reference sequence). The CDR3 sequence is CASSGGGLGANEKLFF. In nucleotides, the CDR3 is TGTGCCAGCAGCGGGGGGGGGCTTGGGGCTAATGAAAAACTGTTTTTT. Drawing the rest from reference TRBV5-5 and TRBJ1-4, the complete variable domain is DAGVTQSPTHLIKTRGQQVTLRCSPISGHKSVSWYQQVLGQGPQFIFQYYEKEERGRGNFPDRFSARQFPNYSSELNVNALLLGDSALYLCASSGGGLGANEKLFFGSGTQLSVL.

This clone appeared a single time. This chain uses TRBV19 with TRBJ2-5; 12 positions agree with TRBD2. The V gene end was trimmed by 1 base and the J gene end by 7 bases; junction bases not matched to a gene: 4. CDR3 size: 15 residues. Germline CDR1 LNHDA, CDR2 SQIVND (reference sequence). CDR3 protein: CASSIGLAGEGTQYF. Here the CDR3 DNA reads TGTGCCAGTAGTATAGGACTAGCGGGAGAAGGGACCCAGTACTTC.

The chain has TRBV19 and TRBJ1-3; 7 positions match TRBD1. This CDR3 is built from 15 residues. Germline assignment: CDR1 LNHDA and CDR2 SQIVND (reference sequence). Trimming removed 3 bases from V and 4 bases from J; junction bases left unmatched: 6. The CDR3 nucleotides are TGTGCCAGTAGTATTGACAGGGAGGCCGGAAACACCATATATTTT. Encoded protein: CASSIDREAGNTIYF.

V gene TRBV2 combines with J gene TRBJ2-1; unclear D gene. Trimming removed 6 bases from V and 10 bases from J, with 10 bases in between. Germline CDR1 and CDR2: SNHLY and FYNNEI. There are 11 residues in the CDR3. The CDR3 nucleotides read TGTGCCAGCAGCCCCTTTCGGGAGCAGTTCTTC. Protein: CASSPFREQFF.

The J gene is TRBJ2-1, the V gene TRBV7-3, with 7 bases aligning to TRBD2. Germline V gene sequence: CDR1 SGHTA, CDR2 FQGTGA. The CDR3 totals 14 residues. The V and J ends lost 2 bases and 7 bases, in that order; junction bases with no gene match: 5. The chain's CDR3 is CASSLAGVVNEQFF. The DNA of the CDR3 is TGTGCCAGCAGCTTAGCGGGAGTAGTAAATGAGCAGTTCTTC.

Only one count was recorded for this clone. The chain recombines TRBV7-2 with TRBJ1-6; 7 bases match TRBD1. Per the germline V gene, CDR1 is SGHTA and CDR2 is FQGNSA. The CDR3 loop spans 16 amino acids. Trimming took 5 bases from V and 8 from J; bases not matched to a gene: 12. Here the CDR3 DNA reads TGTGCCAGCAGCACCCGACAGGGAGCTTATTATTCACCCCTCCACTTT. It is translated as CASSTRQGAYYSPLHF.

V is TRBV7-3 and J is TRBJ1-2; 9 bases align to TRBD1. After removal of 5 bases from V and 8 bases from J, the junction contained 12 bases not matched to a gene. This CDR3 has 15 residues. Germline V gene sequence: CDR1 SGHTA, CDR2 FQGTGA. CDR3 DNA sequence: TGTGCCAGCAGCAACCGGGACAGGGATCCACGAGGCTACACCTTC. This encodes CASSNRDRDPRGYTF.